Shown below are 25 T cell receptor beta chains from a single sample sequenced in a study of regulatory T cells in long-lasting Graves disease. Arm-PCR of CDR3 regions with iRepertoire HTBI primers generated TCR beta libraries. TCRdb reanalysed the multiplex PCR reads using MiXCR and keeps one entry per CDR3 protein. This table has 700,000 or so distinct CDR3 sequences, about 30% appearing once. Time point meaning: persistent/refractory GD, antithyroid drugs over 5 years with positive TRAb. PBMC RNA was the source of the TCR library. This specimen consisted of peripheral blood mononuclear cells (PBMCs), obtained when the disease was refractory, from a patient treated with antithyroid drugs. These receptors were obtained from a female donor with Graves disease.

The J gene is TRBJ2-3, the V gene TRBV2, with 7 bases lining up with TRBD2. CDR1 is SNHLY, CDR2 FYNNEI, per germline. The junction had 2 bases not matched to a gene; V was cut back by 8 bases and J by 0 bases. This CDR3 has 13 amino acids. CDR3 amino acids: CASGSGSTDTQYF. The CDR3 nucleotides read TGTGCCAGCGGTAGCGGGAGCACAGATACGCAGTATTTT.

The chain uses TRBV5-5 and TRBJ1-6, with D perhaps TRBD1 (5 bases). Trimming left V 7 bases short and J 10 bases short, with 21 bases between. The CDR3 is 15 residues long. Germline V CDR1 and CDR2: SGHKS, YYEKEE (reference sequence). CDR3 amino acids: CASGGDGGRMSPLHF. The CDR3, as DNA: TGTGCCAGCGGCGGCGATGGGGGACGAATGTCACCCCTCCACTTT.

This clonotype was counted only a few times. The chain combines TRBV10-3 with TRBJ2-5; 7 bases match TRBD2. The CDR3 runs 14 residues. Germline V gives CDR1 ENHRY, CDR2 SYGVKD. Losses at the gene ends were 2 bases for V and 6 bases for J; bases not matched to a gene: 6. CDR3 sequence (DNA): TGTGCCATCAGTGAGGCGGGAGTCATTCAGACCCAGTACTTC. Translated: CAISEAGVIQTQYF.

The CDR3, as DNA: TGCAGCGTCTCCAGGGCTGGAAACACCATATATTTT. Its translation: CSVSRAGNTIYF. The chain combines TRBV29-1 with TRBJ1-3; the D gene is possibly TRBD1 (5 bases). Germline loops: CDR1 SQVTM, CDR2 ANQGSEA. Trimming pared 6 bases from V and 2 bases from J, leaving 8 bases between. This CDR3 contains 12 residues.

The gene calls are TRBV20-1 and TRBJ2-1, with TRBD2 identical over 7 bases. Per the germline V gene, CDR1 is DFQATT and CDR2 is SNEGSKA (reference sequence). This CDR3 region has 15 residues. Trimming cost V 2 bases and J 4 bases; bases outside gene matches: 8. The CDR3 is CSARLAGVDYNEQFF. In nucleotides, the CDR3 is TGCAGTGCTAGACTGGCGGGAGTGGATTACAATGAGCAGTTCTTC.

V is TRBV14 and J is TRBJ1-6, with D possibly TRBD1 on 6 matching bases. The length of the CDR3 is 15 residues. Trimming shortened V by 3 bases and J by 7 bases, and 13 bases separated the two germline ends. Germline CDR1 reads SGHDN; CDR2 reads FVKESK. CDR3 region: CASSHSTGSNSPLHF. The CDR3 DNA reads as TGTGCCAGCAGCCATTCGACAGGCTCCAATTCACCCCTCCACTTT.

The rearrangement links TRBV6-2 or TRBV6-3 to TRBJ1-3; D uncertain. Per germline, CDR1 MNHEY and CDR2 SVGEGT. This CDR3 contains 14 residues. V was pared by 5 bases and J by 0 bases, with 8 bases between. CDR3 amino acids: CASSREYSGNTIYF. CDR3 sequence (DNA): TGTGCCAGCAGTAGGGAGTACTCTGGAAACACCATATATTTT.

The V and J genes are TRBV18 and TRBJ1-5; 10 bases fit TRBD1. After removal of 3 bases from V and 3 bases from J, the junction contained 2 bases not matched to a gene. The CDR3 consists of 15 residues. CDR1 and CDR2 (germline): KGHSH, LQKENI. CDR3 DNA sequence: TGTGCCAGCTCACCGGGACAGGGGAACAATCAGCCCCAGCATTTT. Protein sequence: CASSPGQGNNQPQHF.

The rearrangement links TRBV20-1 to TRBJ1-1; D may be TRBD1 (5 bases). V lost 2 bases to trimming and J lost 6 bases, with 22 bases between them. Germline-derived CDR1 and CDR2 are DFQATT and SNEGSKA (reference sequence). The CDR3 totals 16 residues. The CDR3 coding sequence is TGCAGTGCTAGATCGCCCTTGGGGGGGTCCCAACCTGAAGCTTTCTTT. This encodes CSARSPLGGSQPEAFF.

The rearrangement joins TRBV11-1 to TRBJ2-2; 10 bases fit TRBD2. Germline V lookup: CDR1 SGHAT, CDR2 FQDESV (reference sequence). This CDR3 has 14 residues. The V gene end was trimmed by 7 bases and the J gene end by 8 bases; junction bases not matched to a gene: 7. CDR3 DNA: TGTGCCAGCACTAAACTACTAGCGGGAGGGGAGCTGTTTTTT. It specifies CASTKLLAGGELFF.

This clonotype was seen only a few times. In nucleotides, the CDR3 is TGTGCCAGCACCCCCTCGGGGGGTCCTGGCTACACCTTC. Translating it yields CASTPSGGPGYTF. The rearrangement uses TRBV6-2 or TRBV6-3 and TRBJ1-2, with D perhaps matching TRBD1 (5 bases). Germline lookup yields CDR1 MNHEY and CDR2 SVGEGT. The V and J ends lost 7 bases and 7 bases respectively, with 16 bases between them. The CDR3 is 13 residues long.

The chain links TRBV18 to TRBJ2-5, with TRBD2 matching 7 bases. The length of the CDR3 is 17 residues. V lost 0 bases and J lost 4; bases outside the gene matches: 11. In germline, CDR1 is KGHSH, CDR2 LQKENI. DNA of the CDR3: TGTGCCAGCTCACCACCGGGATTCAGCGGGACCGGAGAGACCCAGTACTTC. Amino acid sequence: CASSPPGFSGTGETQYF. Looking up the rest from reference TRBV18 and TRBJ2-5 gives the full variable domain: NAGVMQNPRHLVRRRGQEARLRCSPMKGHSHVYWYRQLPEEGLKFMVYLQKENIIDESGMPKERFSAEFPKEGPSILRIQQVVRGDSAAYFCASSPPGFSGTGETQYFGPGTRLLVL.

The CDR3 loop is CASSEFSGANEGIQYF. For the CDR3, the DNA is TGTGCCAGCAGTGAATTTAGCGGGGCAAATGAGGGCATTCAGTACTTC. The genes are TRBV25-1 and TRBJ2-4, with 8 bases fitting TRBD2. This CDR3 has 16 residues. J was trimmed by 9 bases and V by 1 base; bases with no gene match: 11. CDR1 and CDR2 (germline): MGHDK, SYGVNS.

The chain carries TRBV5-1 and TRBJ2-5; D might be TRBD1 or TRBD2, each matching 6 bases. The CDR3 loop spans 15 amino acids. Germline V CDR1 and CDR2: SGHRS, YFSETQ. Trimming stripped 0 bases from V and 5 bases from J, with 14 bases between. The chain's CDR3 is CASSLAPGAGETQYF. The CDR3 DNA reads TGCGCCAGCAGCTTGGCGCCGGGGGCCGGGGAGACCCAGTACTTC. The whole variable domain, remainder taken from reference TRBV5-1 and TRBJ2-5, is KAGVTQTPRYLIKTRGQQVTLSCSPISGHRSVSWYQQTPGQGLQFLFEYFSETQRNKGNFPGRFSGRQFSNSRSEMNVSTLELGDSALYLCASSLAPGAGETQYFGPGTRLLVL.

V usage is TRBV10-3 and J usage is TRBJ1-5; D is undetermined. This CDR3 region has 14 residues. Deletions cut 0 bases from V and 2 bases from J, with 5 bases between. Germline assignment: CDR1 ENHRY and CDR2 SYGVKD. CDR3 nucleotides: TGTGCCATCAGTGAGTCGTCGGGCAATCAGCCCCAGCATTTT. This sequence encodes CAISESSGNQPQHF.

The CDR3 sequence is CASSPHGKNTGELFF. CDR3 sequence (DNA): TGTGCCAGCAGTCCCCATGGCAAGAACACCGGGGAGCTGTTTTTT. The chain carries TRBV6-1 and TRBJ2-2, with D hard to call. The CDR3 totals 15 residues. Germline CDR1 reads MNHNS; CDR2 reads SASEGT. V lost 5 bases to trimming and J lost 1 base, with 11 bases between them.

This clonotype was seen a handful of times. The rearrangement links TRBV29-1 to TRBJ1-1; TRBD1 might be the D (6 bases). Deletions cut 6 bases from V and 2 bases from J, with 13 bases between. The CDR3 spans 13 residues. Looked up from germline, CDR1 is SQVTM and CDR2 is ANQGSEA. CDR3 in DNA: TGCAGCGTACACAGGGATGTAAACACTGAAGCTTTCTTT. It encodes CSVHRDVNTEAFF.

V is TRBV10-3 and J is TRBJ2-3; TRBD2 matches 9 bases. Unmatched junction bases numbered 17, after V lost 6 bases and J lost 7 bases. This CDR3 has 17 residues. Germline V gives CDR1 ENHRY, CDR2 SYGVKD. The CDR3: CAISDGPFGREGNTQYF. In DNA, the CDR3 is TGTGCCATCAGCGACGGGCCTTTTGGGCGGGAGGGGAATACGCAGTATTTT.

This clonotype was seen a few times. The chain has TRBV13 and TRBJ1-4; possible D gene TRBD1, 5 bases. V was trimmed by 5 bases and J by 12 bases, leaving 13 bases between them. Germline assignment: CDR1 PRHDT and CDR2 FYEKMQ (reference sequence). The CDR3 has 12 amino acids. The CDR3 nucleotides are TGTGCCAGCAGCGCCAGGGATACCGAACTGTTTTTT. Translating it yields CASSARDTELFF.

The V gene is TRBV20-1, the J gene TRBJ2-1, with no clear D. The germline gives CDR1 DFQATT, CDR2 SNEGSKA (reference sequence). The V gene lost 3 bases and the J gene lost 10 bases, with 7 bases spanning the gap. The CDR3 totals 10 residues. This chain's CDR3 is CSASGAEQFF. The CDR3, as DNA: TGCAGTGCTAGCGGAGCAGAGCAGTTCTTC.

Details on this clonotype: One end of the junction fails to match germline, which may point to a read error. The chain couples TRBV6-1 to TRBJ2-6; 7 nucleotides align to TRBD2. This CDR3 comprises 17 residues. Germline V gene data show CDR1 as MNHNS and CDR2 as SASEGT. The CDR3 DNA reads TGCGCCAGCAGTGAGTCGGTGGGAGGGACTGGGGCCAACGTCTTGACTTTC. This translates into CASSESVGGTGANVLTF.

This rearrangement joins TRBV2 to TRBJ1-1; 12 nucleotides agree with TRBD1. The germline CDR1 and CDR2 sequences are SNHLY and FYNNEI. With 6 bases clipped from V and 3 bases from J, the junction kept 8 bases outside the gene matches. This CDR3 contains 16 residues. The CDR3 loop is CASREGQGARDTEAFF. CDR3 nucleotide sequence: TGTGCCAGCAGGGAGGGACAGGGGGCCCGGGACACTGAAGCTTTCTTT. Based on the CDR3 plus reference TRBV2 and TRBJ1-1, the full variable domain is EPEVTQTPSHQVTQMGQEVILRCVPISNHLYFYWYRQILGQKVEFLVSFYNNEISEKSEIFDDQFSVERPDGSNFTLKIRSTKLEDSAMYFCASREGQGARDTEAFFGQGTRLTVV.

The chain employs TRBV6-4 and TRBJ2-7; 7 positions agree with TRBD1. With 7 bases clipped from V and 3 bases from J, the junction kept 9 bases outside the gene matches. The CDR3 loop spans 14 amino acids. The germline V gene encodes CDR1 MRHNA and CDR2 SNTAGT. The CDR3 loop is CASNYVSGGYEQYF. CDR3 coding DNA: TGTGCCAGCAACTACGTCTCAGGGGGCTACGAGCAGTACTTC.

This clonotype was recorded many times. The chain links TRBV12-3 or TRBV12-4 to TRBJ2-7; D unresolved. The CDR3 contains 11 residues. Trimming pared 8 bases from V and 3 bases from J, leaving 8 bases between. CDR3 DNA sequence: TGTGCCAGCGGAATAATCTACGAGCAGTACTTC. Translated, it gives CASGIIYEQYF.

A single count supports this clonotype. The chain joins TRBV14 to TRBJ2-5; D may be TRBD1 (6 bases). CDR1 is SGHDN and CDR2 is FVKESK in the germline V gene. The V gene lost 4 bases and the J gene lost 2 bases, with 11 bases spanning the gap. The CDR3 has 14 residues. CDR3 in amino acids: CASSRGTPQETQYF. For the CDR3, the DNA is TGTGCCAGCAGCCGTGGGACACCTCAAGAGACCCAGTACTTC.